Below, 9 T cell receptor beta chains from the same sample are listed, as sequenced in a study of shared T cell receptors in the human thymus. Libraries were prepared by immunoSEQ multiplex PCR; TCRdb keeps only in-frame clonotypes and omits some of them. The data hold some 640,000 clones, with over 75% observed a single time. These same data were also listed under a study on human thymus T cells.

Sequenced sample: thymocytes. The receptor source for this set is a boy in the first two years of life with a congenital heart defect.

The chain employs TRBV30 and TRBJ1-4, with a possible D match to TRBD1 (6 bases). In germline, CDR1 is GTSNPN, CDR2 SVGIG (reference sequence). The ends were cut back, 2 bases at V and 2 bases at J, with 9 bases in the middle. The CDR3 runs to 14 residues. The CDR3 DNA sequence: TGTGCCTGGAGTCCCCAGGGGACTAATGAAAAACTGTTTTTT. Amino acids: CAWSPQGTNEKLFF.

On this clone: The junction differs from germline at one of its ends, possibly a read error. This rearrangement joins TRBV28 to TRBJ2-7; 8 nucleotides agree with TRBD1. Germline CDR1 MDHEN, CDR2 SYDVKM. The CDR3 runs to 14 residues. CDR3: CASSLRDRFHEQCF. Here the CDR3 DNA reads TGTGCCAGCAGCCTCCGGGACAGGTTCCACGAGCAGTGCTTC.

The V and J genes are TRBV14 and TRBJ2-7, with 10 bases lining up with TRBD1. V was pared by 4 bases and J by 3 bases, with 3 bases of the junction left unmatched. CDR1 is SGHDN, CDR2 FVKESK, per germline. This CDR3 comprises 14 residues. CDR3 coding DNA: TGTGCCAGCAGCCCTAGGACAGGGGGCTACGAGCAGTACTTC. Amino acid sequence: CASSPRTGGYEQYF.

This rearrangement joins TRBV28 to TRBJ2-5, with a tentative D call TRBD2 (6 bases). This CDR3 is built from 16 residues. Trimming shortened V by 4 bases and J by 5 bases, and 20 bases separated the two germline ends. CDR1 and CDR2 from the germline V gene are MDHEN and SYDVKM. CDR3 loop: CASSSSSPPGDETQYF. The CDR3 bases are TGTGCCAGCAGTTCCTCATCTCCCCCGGGAGATGAGACCCAGTACTTC.

Notes on this clone: One end of the junction does not line up with germline, which may come from a read error. At the DNA level, this CDR3 is encoded by other sequences in the same sample as well. V usage is TRBV6-5 and J usage is TRBJ1-6; D is unclear. Per the germline V gene, CDR1 is MNHEY and CDR2 is SVGAGI. CDR3 size: 14 residues. CDR3 sequence reads: CASSPGLYNSPLHF. CDR3 DNA: TGTGCCAGCAGCCCCGGACTGTATAATTCCCCCCTCCACTTT.

The chain combines TRBV7-2 with TRBJ2-1; 8 nucleotides line up with TRBD2. In germline, CDR1 is SGHTA, CDR2 FQGNSA. The ends lost 5 bases at V and 6 bases at J; junction bases unmatched: 9. CDR3 length: 15 amino acids. CDR3 sequence (DNA): TGTGCCAGCAGCCAAAGGCGGGGGACTAGCAATGAGCAGTTCTTC. This translates into CASSQRRGTSNEQFF.

This clone was seen only once. The V gene is TRBV29-1, the J gene TRBJ2-1; 12 positions match TRBD2. After removal of 6 bases from V and 5 bases from J, the junction contained 14 bases not matched to a gene. The CDR3 has 17 amino acids. Germline-derived CDR1 and CDR2 are SQVTM and ANQGSEA. The DNA of the CDR3 is TGCAGCGTACCAGACACCGGGACTAGCGGGTCCCACAATGAGCAGTTCTTC. Its translation is CSVPDTGTSGSHNEQFF.

V and J are TRBV28 and TRBJ2-7; 8 bases align to TRBD1. The CDR3 loop spans 14 amino acids. V dropped 7 bases and J dropped 4; count of bases not matched to a gene: 9. The germline gives CDR1 MDHEN, CDR2 SYDVKM. In DNA, the CDR3 is TGTGCCAGCACGGACAGGGTAGTTAATTACGAGCAGTACTTC. It yields the protein CASTDRVVNYEQYF.

The rearrangement links TRBV11-2 to TRBJ2-7; 9 positions agree with TRBD1. The CDR3 covers 15 residues. CDR1 and CDR2 (germline): SGHAT, FQNNGV. V shed 4 bases and J 5 bases; nucleotides not matched to a gene: 9. The CDR3 loop reads CASSSRDRVGNEQYF. Here the CDR3 DNA reads TGTGCCAGCAGCTCCCGGGACAGGGTTGGGAACGAGCAGTACTTC.